Following are 28 T cell receptor beta chains from one sample sequenced in a study of T cell clones after liver transplantation. TCRdb's copy holds only in-frame clones and misses some; the assay was immunoSEQ multiplex PCR. This sample has over 70,000 clones, with under 90% found just once. This sample comprised CD4+ T cells from blood, obtained 12 months after liver transplant. The receptors were gathered from a human patient who received a liver transplant. Some T cells may arise from the graft donor.

J is TRBJ2-1 and V is TRBV27, with D perhaps matching TRBD2 (5 bases). CDR3 length: 15 residues. Germline V CDR1 and CDR2: MNHEY, SMNVEV (reference sequence). The ends were cut back, 5 bases at V and 0 bases at J, with 11 bases in the middle. The CDR3 here is CASSRAGLSYNEQFF. CDR3 nucleotides: TGTGCCAGCAGTAGGGCGGGCCTCTCCTACAATGAGCAGTTCTTC.

The chain carries TRBV25-1 and TRBJ1-3, with D hard to call. The V gene lost 6 bases and the J gene lost 1 base, with 13 bases spanning the gap. Germline CDR1 MGHDK, CDR2 SYGVNS. CDR3 size: 15 residues. The CDR3 DNA is TGTGCCAGCAGACCACAGTTCTGGTCTGGAAACACCATATATTTT. This translates into CASRPQFWSGNTIYF.

This chain uses TRBV9 with TRBJ1-3; D is undetermined. The CDR3 totals 17 residues. Looked up from germline, CDR1 is SGDLS and CDR2 is YYNGEE. The germline V and J ends were trimmed by 4 bases and 4 bases, with 21 bases remaining between them. The DNA for the CDR3 is TGTGCCAGCAGCTCTTCTCCTAATGGGCCCCGGGGAAACACCATATATTTT. This gives the protein CASSSSPNGPRGNTIYF. The complete variable domain, with remaining parts taken from reference TRBV9 and TRBJ1-3, reads DSGVTQTPKHLITATGQRVTLRCSPRSGDLSVYWYQQSLDQGLQFLIQYYNGEERAKGNILERFSAQQFPDLHSELNLSSLELGDSALYFCASSSSPNGPRGNTIYFGEGSWLTVV.

The chain couples TRBV19 to TRBJ2-2; D may be TRBD1 (6 bases). This CDR3 comprises 16 residues. The V gene lost 5 bases and the J gene lost 1 base, with 14 bases spanning the gap. Germline assignment: CDR1 LNHDA and CDR2 SQIVND (reference sequence). As DNA, the CDR3 is TGTGCCAGTAGTCGACAAGGGACAAAGAACACCGGGGAGCTGTTTTTT. It translates to CASSRQGTKNTGELFF.

This clone has a single count. The rearrangement joins TRBV30 to TRBJ1-2, with unresolved D. The germline V gene has CDR1 GTSNPN and CDR2 SVGIG (reference sequence). This CDR3 comprises 17 residues. Trimming took 1 base from V and 2 from J, leaving 20 bases between them. The CDR3 bases are TGTGCCTGGAGTGCCATAATCGGAGCCCGGGTAAACTATGGCTACACCTTC. The encoded protein is CAWSAIIGARVNYGYTF.

The chain combines TRBV19 with TRBJ1-5, with 12 bases that match TRBD1. This CDR3 has 15 amino acids. The germline V gene encodes CDR1 LNHDA and CDR2 SQIVND (reference sequence). The V gene end was trimmed by 10 bases and the J gene end by 7 bases; junction bases not matched to a gene: 11. The DNA of the CDR3 is TGTGCCACCTCCGGGGACAGGGGGCCGGGGCAGCCCCAGCATTTT. This translates into CATSGDRGPGQPQHF.

The V call is TRBV4-2, the J call TRBJ2-1; D not resolved. The germline CDR1 and CDR2 sequences are LGHNA and YNFKEQ. The CDR3 runs to 12 residues. Trimming removed 4 bases at V and 6 bases at J, with 7 bases between. In nucleotides, the CDR3 is TGTGCCAGCAGCCCCTGGGGCAATGAGCAGTTCTTC. Translated, it gives CASSPWGNEQFF.

The gene calls are TRBV18 and TRBJ1-1; no reliable D call. V was clipped by 5 bases and J by 1 base, with 11 bases between them. Germline values: CDR1 KGHSH, CDR2 LQKENI. The CDR3 length is 14 residues. This CDR3 reads CASSGITRNTEAFF. In DNA, the CDR3 is TGTGCCAGCTCAGGGATCACCCGGAACACTGAAGCTTTCTTT.

V and J are TRBV10-3 and TRBJ2-7; 7 positions agree with TRBD1. Germline-derived CDR1 and CDR2 are ENHRY and SYGVKD. Germline trimming cut 8 bases from V and 5 bases from J; bases unmatched to any gene: 6. The CDR3 is 12 amino acids. DNA for the CDR3: TGTGCCATCCGGACAGGATCTGACGAGCAGTACTTC. Translation: CAIRTGSDEQYF.

The CDR3 DNA is TGTGCCAGCAGTCCGGAAGGCGGGAGACTCTGGGAGCAGTACTTC. It codes for CASSPEGGRLWEQYF. The chain couples TRBV5-5 to TRBJ2-7, with 7 bases that match TRBD2. After removal of 5 bases from V and 7 bases from J, the junction contained 15 bases not matched to a gene. The CDR3 consists of 15 residues. Per the germline V gene, CDR1 is SGHKS and CDR2 is YYEKEE (reference sequence).

The gene calls are TRBV7-6 and TRBJ2-5, with TRBD2 matching 13 bases. Germline CDR1 SGHVS, CDR2 FNYEAQ. J lost 7 bases, V lost 2 bases, and 7 bases had no gene match. This CDR3 is 16 amino acids long. Here the CDR3 reads CASSLITGTSGATQYF. The DNA for the CDR3 is TGTGCCAGCAGCTTAATAACTGGGACTAGCGGGGCGACCCAGTACTTC.

The chain joins TRBV29-1 to TRBJ1-4; D is possibly TRBD1 (5 bases). The V end was cut by 4 bases, the J end by 8 bases, with 20 bases between. This CDR3 comprises 15 residues. From germline, CDR1 is SQVTM and CDR2 ANQGSEA. CDR3: CSVGGGTRGGEKLFF. The CDR3 nucleotides are TGCAGCGTTGGAGGAGGGACGAGGGGAGGCGAAAAACTGTTTTTT.

The rearrangement uses TRBV29-1 and TRBJ2-5; TRBD2 might be the D (6 bases). In germline, CDR1 is SQVTM, CDR2 ANQGSEA. V was cut by 1 base and J by 5 bases, with 14 bases left in between. The CDR3 sequence is 14 residues long. CDR3 sequence: CSVEGDSLGETQYF. The CDR3, as DNA: TGCAGCGTTGAAGGGGACTCCCTTGGGGAGACCCAGTACTTC.

This clone was seen just once. This rearrangement joins TRBV18 to TRBJ2-3; D uncertain. Trimming removed 3 bases at V and 2 bases at J, with 9 bases between. Germline loops: CDR1 KGHSH, CDR2 LQKENI. CDR3 length: 14 amino acids. CDR3 DNA: TGTGCCAGCTCACCCCTCGATTACACAGATACGCAGTATTTT. Amino acids: CASSPLDYTDTQYF.

The chain combines TRBV6-6 with TRBJ2-7, with 9 bases that match TRBD1. The length of the CDR3 is 15 residues. Losses at the gene ends were 0 bases for V and 2 bases for J; bases not matched to a gene: 2. Germline lookup yields CDR1 MNHNY and CDR2 SVGAGI (reference sequence). This CDR3 reads CASSYSDRGTYEQYF. In DNA form, the CDR3 reads TGTGCCAGCAGTTACTCCGACAGGGGGACCTACGAGCAGTACTTC.

This clone was counted once. The rearrangement links TRBV9 to TRBJ2-7; D may match TRBD1 or TRBD2 (5 bases each). The CDR3 has 14 amino acids. V lost 4 bases to trimming and J lost 3 bases, with 14 bases between them. From germline, CDR1 is SGDLS and CDR2 YYNGEE. In DNA, the CDR3 is TGTGCCAGCAGCCGGGGCTGGACCCTCTACGAGCAGTACTTC. Its protein is CASSRGWTLYEQYF.

The rearrangement links TRBV27 to TRBJ1-2; D is uncertain. The CDR3 length is 13 residues. The V gene lost 5 bases and the J gene lost 1 base, with 8 bases spanning the gap. Germline CDR1 and CDR2: MNHEY and SMNVEV (reference sequence). CDR3 in DNA: TGTGCCAGCAGTCGCGTAGGTAACTATGGCTACACCTTC. This sequence encodes CASSRVGNYGYTF.

The chain uses TRBV28 and TRBJ2-7; D ambiguous. Germline V gene lookup returns CDR1 MDHEN and CDR2 SYDVKM. The CDR3 consists of 12 residues. V was trimmed by 1 base and J by 3 bases, leaving 4 bases between them. CDR3 in amino acids: CASSLSSYEQYF. The CDR3, as DNA: TGTGCCAGCAGTTTATCAAGCTACGAGCAGTACTTC.

In this sample, this clone turned up a few times. This chain uses TRBV7-2 with TRBJ1-3, with D possibly TRBD1 on 6 matching bases. The CDR3 sequence is 17 residues long. Germline CDR1 and CDR2: SGHTA and FQGNSA. Trimming cost V 1 base and J 0 bases, with 13 bases left between them. CDR3 bases: TGTGCCAGCAGCTTAGTGGACAGCTGGCTCTCTGGAAACACCATATATTTT. This translates into CASSLVDSWLSGNTIYF.

The rearrangement uses TRBV5-1 and TRBJ2-1, with D possibly TRBD1 on 6 matching bases. The length of the CDR3 is 13 residues. V was trimmed by 0 bases and J by 7 bases, leaving 8 bases between them. The germline V gene has CDR1 SGHRS and CDR2 YFSETQ. This CDR3 is CASSLDRENEQFF. The DNA for the CDR3 is TGCGCCAGCAGCTTGGACAGGGAAAATGAGCAGTTCTTC.

This sequence joins TRBV7-2 and TRBJ2-2, with a possible D match to TRBD1 (6 bases). Trimming removed 3 bases at V and 1 base at J, with 9 bases between. Germline V gene data show CDR1 as SGHTA and CDR2 as FQGNSA. The CDR3 spans 15 residues. The CDR3: CASSFQTGNTGELFF. CDR3 sequence (DNA): TGTGCCAGCAGCTTCCAGACAGGGAACACCGGGGAGCTGTTTTTT.

V is TRBV28 and J is TRBJ2-1; D gene unclear. Germline V gene lookup returns CDR1 MDHEN and CDR2 SYDVKM. Trimming took off 8 bases at V and 2 bases at J, with 10 bases between the two ends. This CDR3 contains 13 residues. CDR3 nucleotides: TGTGCCAGCCGCCGTTGGGCCTACAATGAGCAGTTCTTC. It encodes CASRRWAYNEQFF.

The table lists this clone with a count of one. The chain is built from TRBV28 and TRBJ1-2; no clear D. V lost 1 base and J 4 bases, leaving 7 bases between the germline ends. Looked up from germline, CDR1 is MDHEN and CDR2 is SYDVKM. The length of the CDR3 is 13 residues. This chain's CDR3 is CASSLLAAYGYTF. The CDR3 DNA follows: TGTGCCAGCAGTTTATTGGCAGCCTATGGCTACACCTTC.

The chain uses TRBV4-1 and TRBJ1-4; possible D gene TRBD1, 6 bases. V was pared by 4 bases and J by 4 bases, with 13 bases between. The germline CDR1 and CDR2 sequences are MGHRA and YSYEKL. The CDR3 loop spans 15 amino acids. In DNA form, the CDR3 reads TGCGCCAGCAGCCTCTCGGACAGACTTAATGAAAAACTGTTTTTT. It encodes CASSLSDRLNEKLFF.

The gene calls are TRBV7-2 and TRBJ1-1; the D is unclear. The V and J ends lost 5 bases and 3 bases respectively, with 10 bases between them. Germline-derived CDR1 and CDR2 are SGHTA and FQGNSA. The CDR3 is made up of 13 amino acids. CDR3 nucleotides: TGTGCCAGCAGCCCTTATTACGACACTGAAGCTTTCTTT. Translation: CASSPYYDTEAFF.

This chain joins TRBV5-4 and TRBJ2-5, with 7 bases fitting TRBD1. The V gene end was trimmed by 5 bases and the J gene end by 2 bases; junction bases not matched to a gene: 9. There are 15 residues in the CDR3. Germline V gene sequence: CDR1 SGHNT, CDR2 YYREEE (reference sequence). The CDR3 coding sequence is TGTGCCAGCAGGGCTACCCCGGGACAGCAAGAGACCCAGTACTTC. This codes for CASRATPGQQETQYF.

This chain links TRBV6-5 with TRBJ1-3; D not resolved. V was pared by 0 bases and J by 9 bases, with 9 bases between. Germline CDR1 is MNHEY and CDR2 is SVGAGI. This CDR3 comprises 13 residues. CDR3 loop: CASSYSRIGTIYF. The CDR3 DNA reads as TGTGCCAGCAGTTACTCCAGGATAGGCACCATATATTTT.

The V and J genes are TRBV6-1 and TRBJ2-7; 7 positions agree with TRBD1. Trimming at V came to 8 bases and at J to 4 bases, leaving 14 bases not matched to a gene. CDR1 is MNHNS and CDR2 is SASEGT in the germline V gene. The CDR3 covers 15 residues. The CDR3 here is CASFPTGTASYEQYF. The CDR3 DNA sequence: TGTGCCAGCTTCCCAACTGGGACAGCCTCTTACGAGCAGTACTTC.